This TCR beta chain was captured by sequencing in a study of blood T cell repertoires in COVID-19. Study details: Spain, Italy and the United States supplied samples that represented acute and convalescent COVID-19. PBMCs, B-cell-depleted T cells, or T cells were the source of the cDNA or gDNA that made up the material.

Repertoires were generated with immunoSEQ multiplex PCR, while TCRdb's copy carries only in-frame clones and drops some. The data contain 250,000 to 300,000 clones, 86% of them singletons. V was cut by 0 bases and J by 1 base, with 7 bases left in between. The CDR3 covers 14 residues. Germline V gene lookup returns CDR1 SGHNT and CDR2 YYREEE (reference sequence). The sequencing sample was made of peripheral blood. The TCR sequence derives from a man between 18 and 35 years old with active or convalescent COVID-19. V gene TRBV5-4 combines with J gene TRBJ1-2; D uncertain. CDR3 sequence: CASSLANSNYGYTF. The CDR3 nucleotides are TGTGCCAGCAGCTTGGCGAACAGTAACTATGGCTACACCTTC.